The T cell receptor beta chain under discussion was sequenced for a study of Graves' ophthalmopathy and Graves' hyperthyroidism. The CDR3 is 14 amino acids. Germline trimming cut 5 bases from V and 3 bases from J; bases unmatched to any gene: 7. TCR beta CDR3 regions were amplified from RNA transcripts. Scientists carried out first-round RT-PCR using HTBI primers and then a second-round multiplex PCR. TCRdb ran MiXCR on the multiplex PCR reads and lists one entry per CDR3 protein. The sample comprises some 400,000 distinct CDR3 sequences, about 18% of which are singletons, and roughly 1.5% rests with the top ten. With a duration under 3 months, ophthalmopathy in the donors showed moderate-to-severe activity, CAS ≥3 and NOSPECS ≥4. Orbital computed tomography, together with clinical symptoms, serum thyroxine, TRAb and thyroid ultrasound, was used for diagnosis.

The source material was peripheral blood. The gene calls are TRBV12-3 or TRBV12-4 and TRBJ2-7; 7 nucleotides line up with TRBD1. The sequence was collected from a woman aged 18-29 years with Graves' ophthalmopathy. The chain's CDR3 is CASSPDRVDYEQYF. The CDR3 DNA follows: TGTGCCAGCAGTCCAGACAGGGTGGACTACGAGCAGTACTTC.